This T cell receptor (beta chain) was captured in a study of CD8 T cells in ankylosing spondylitis. General observations from the study: Reportedly, disease-linked clones are significantly enriched in ankylosing spondylitis patients' matched synovial fluid. Roughly 8 highly homologous variants made up a TCR beta motif, and this motif appeared characteristic of ankylosing spondylitis blood.

Via MiXCR, TCRdb re-called the 5' RACE reads, giving one row per CDR3 protein. The sample consists of approximately 400,000 distinct CDR3 sequences, around 26% of them appearing once. Germline CDR1 reads DFQATT; CDR2 reads SNEGSKA (reference sequence). J was trimmed by 10 bases and V by 5 bases; bases with no gene match: 10. The CDR3 totals 13 residues. This clonotype was counted between two and nine times. Its cognate antigen is unknown. The material sequenced was blood, either unsorted or a sorted T cell fraction (not recorded which). The sequence came from a male donor with ankylosing spondylitis. The chain has TRBV20-1 and TRBJ1-4; 7 nucleotides align to TRBD1. The DNA for the CDR3 is TGCAGTGCTCCGGAGGGGGCGCGCGGAAAACTGTTTTTT. It translates to CSAPEGARGKLFF.